This note documents a single T cell receptor beta chain sequence. Germline loops: CDR1 SGHRS, CDR2 YFSETQ. Losses at the gene ends were 3 bases for V and 6 bases for J; bases not matched to a gene: 7. The CDR3 is made up of 15 amino acids. The data stem from a study of STAT5B mutations in CD4+ large granular lymphocyte leukemia. Method: immunoSEQ multiplex PCR; TCRdb's copy keeps in-frame clones and lacks some. The sample lists about 33,000 clones, roughly four fifths occurring once. The material sequenced was CD4+ T cells from blood buffy coats. J is TRBJ2-7 and V is TRBV5-1; 12 bases fit TRBD1. The sequence came from a human donor in good health. The CDR3 loop is CASSSPGQGAVEQYF. The CDR3 DNA sequence: TGCGCCAGCAGCTCCCCGGGACAGGGGGCTGTCGAGCAGTACTTC.